This T cell receptor (beta chain) was identified in a study of read filtering for tumor transcriptome and immune sequencing. Study-level information: Patients were approximately 17 male and 11 to 15 female, mean age 65.9 years, range about 45 to 85. General study points: IR-seq and RNA-seq agreed better without single-read clonotypes.

The library was built from roughly 400 ng RNA with molecular barcoded adaptors for alpha/delta and beta/gamma chains. Using its own MiXCR run on the reads, TCRdb lists one record per CDR3 protein. Of 75,000 to 95,000 distinct CDR3 sequences listed, about a fifth are singletons. A note on this clonotype: The antigen is undetermined.

The CDR3 length is 15 residues. The germline V gene encodes CDR1 DFQATT and CDR2 SNEGSKA (reference sequence). Germline trimming cut 2 bases from V and 2 bases from J; bases unmatched to any gene: 3. Sampling of bone marrow took place during active disease in every patient. The V gene is TRBV20-1, the J gene TRBJ2-1, with TRBD2 matching over 10 bases. The clonotype originates from a donor at least 40 years old with multiple myeloma. The specimen was a population of CD138-negative cells sorted from bone marrow. The CDR3 here is CSARLAGATYNEQFF. In DNA, the CDR3 is TGCAGTGCTAGACTAGCGGGGGCCACCTACAATGAGCAGTTCTTC.